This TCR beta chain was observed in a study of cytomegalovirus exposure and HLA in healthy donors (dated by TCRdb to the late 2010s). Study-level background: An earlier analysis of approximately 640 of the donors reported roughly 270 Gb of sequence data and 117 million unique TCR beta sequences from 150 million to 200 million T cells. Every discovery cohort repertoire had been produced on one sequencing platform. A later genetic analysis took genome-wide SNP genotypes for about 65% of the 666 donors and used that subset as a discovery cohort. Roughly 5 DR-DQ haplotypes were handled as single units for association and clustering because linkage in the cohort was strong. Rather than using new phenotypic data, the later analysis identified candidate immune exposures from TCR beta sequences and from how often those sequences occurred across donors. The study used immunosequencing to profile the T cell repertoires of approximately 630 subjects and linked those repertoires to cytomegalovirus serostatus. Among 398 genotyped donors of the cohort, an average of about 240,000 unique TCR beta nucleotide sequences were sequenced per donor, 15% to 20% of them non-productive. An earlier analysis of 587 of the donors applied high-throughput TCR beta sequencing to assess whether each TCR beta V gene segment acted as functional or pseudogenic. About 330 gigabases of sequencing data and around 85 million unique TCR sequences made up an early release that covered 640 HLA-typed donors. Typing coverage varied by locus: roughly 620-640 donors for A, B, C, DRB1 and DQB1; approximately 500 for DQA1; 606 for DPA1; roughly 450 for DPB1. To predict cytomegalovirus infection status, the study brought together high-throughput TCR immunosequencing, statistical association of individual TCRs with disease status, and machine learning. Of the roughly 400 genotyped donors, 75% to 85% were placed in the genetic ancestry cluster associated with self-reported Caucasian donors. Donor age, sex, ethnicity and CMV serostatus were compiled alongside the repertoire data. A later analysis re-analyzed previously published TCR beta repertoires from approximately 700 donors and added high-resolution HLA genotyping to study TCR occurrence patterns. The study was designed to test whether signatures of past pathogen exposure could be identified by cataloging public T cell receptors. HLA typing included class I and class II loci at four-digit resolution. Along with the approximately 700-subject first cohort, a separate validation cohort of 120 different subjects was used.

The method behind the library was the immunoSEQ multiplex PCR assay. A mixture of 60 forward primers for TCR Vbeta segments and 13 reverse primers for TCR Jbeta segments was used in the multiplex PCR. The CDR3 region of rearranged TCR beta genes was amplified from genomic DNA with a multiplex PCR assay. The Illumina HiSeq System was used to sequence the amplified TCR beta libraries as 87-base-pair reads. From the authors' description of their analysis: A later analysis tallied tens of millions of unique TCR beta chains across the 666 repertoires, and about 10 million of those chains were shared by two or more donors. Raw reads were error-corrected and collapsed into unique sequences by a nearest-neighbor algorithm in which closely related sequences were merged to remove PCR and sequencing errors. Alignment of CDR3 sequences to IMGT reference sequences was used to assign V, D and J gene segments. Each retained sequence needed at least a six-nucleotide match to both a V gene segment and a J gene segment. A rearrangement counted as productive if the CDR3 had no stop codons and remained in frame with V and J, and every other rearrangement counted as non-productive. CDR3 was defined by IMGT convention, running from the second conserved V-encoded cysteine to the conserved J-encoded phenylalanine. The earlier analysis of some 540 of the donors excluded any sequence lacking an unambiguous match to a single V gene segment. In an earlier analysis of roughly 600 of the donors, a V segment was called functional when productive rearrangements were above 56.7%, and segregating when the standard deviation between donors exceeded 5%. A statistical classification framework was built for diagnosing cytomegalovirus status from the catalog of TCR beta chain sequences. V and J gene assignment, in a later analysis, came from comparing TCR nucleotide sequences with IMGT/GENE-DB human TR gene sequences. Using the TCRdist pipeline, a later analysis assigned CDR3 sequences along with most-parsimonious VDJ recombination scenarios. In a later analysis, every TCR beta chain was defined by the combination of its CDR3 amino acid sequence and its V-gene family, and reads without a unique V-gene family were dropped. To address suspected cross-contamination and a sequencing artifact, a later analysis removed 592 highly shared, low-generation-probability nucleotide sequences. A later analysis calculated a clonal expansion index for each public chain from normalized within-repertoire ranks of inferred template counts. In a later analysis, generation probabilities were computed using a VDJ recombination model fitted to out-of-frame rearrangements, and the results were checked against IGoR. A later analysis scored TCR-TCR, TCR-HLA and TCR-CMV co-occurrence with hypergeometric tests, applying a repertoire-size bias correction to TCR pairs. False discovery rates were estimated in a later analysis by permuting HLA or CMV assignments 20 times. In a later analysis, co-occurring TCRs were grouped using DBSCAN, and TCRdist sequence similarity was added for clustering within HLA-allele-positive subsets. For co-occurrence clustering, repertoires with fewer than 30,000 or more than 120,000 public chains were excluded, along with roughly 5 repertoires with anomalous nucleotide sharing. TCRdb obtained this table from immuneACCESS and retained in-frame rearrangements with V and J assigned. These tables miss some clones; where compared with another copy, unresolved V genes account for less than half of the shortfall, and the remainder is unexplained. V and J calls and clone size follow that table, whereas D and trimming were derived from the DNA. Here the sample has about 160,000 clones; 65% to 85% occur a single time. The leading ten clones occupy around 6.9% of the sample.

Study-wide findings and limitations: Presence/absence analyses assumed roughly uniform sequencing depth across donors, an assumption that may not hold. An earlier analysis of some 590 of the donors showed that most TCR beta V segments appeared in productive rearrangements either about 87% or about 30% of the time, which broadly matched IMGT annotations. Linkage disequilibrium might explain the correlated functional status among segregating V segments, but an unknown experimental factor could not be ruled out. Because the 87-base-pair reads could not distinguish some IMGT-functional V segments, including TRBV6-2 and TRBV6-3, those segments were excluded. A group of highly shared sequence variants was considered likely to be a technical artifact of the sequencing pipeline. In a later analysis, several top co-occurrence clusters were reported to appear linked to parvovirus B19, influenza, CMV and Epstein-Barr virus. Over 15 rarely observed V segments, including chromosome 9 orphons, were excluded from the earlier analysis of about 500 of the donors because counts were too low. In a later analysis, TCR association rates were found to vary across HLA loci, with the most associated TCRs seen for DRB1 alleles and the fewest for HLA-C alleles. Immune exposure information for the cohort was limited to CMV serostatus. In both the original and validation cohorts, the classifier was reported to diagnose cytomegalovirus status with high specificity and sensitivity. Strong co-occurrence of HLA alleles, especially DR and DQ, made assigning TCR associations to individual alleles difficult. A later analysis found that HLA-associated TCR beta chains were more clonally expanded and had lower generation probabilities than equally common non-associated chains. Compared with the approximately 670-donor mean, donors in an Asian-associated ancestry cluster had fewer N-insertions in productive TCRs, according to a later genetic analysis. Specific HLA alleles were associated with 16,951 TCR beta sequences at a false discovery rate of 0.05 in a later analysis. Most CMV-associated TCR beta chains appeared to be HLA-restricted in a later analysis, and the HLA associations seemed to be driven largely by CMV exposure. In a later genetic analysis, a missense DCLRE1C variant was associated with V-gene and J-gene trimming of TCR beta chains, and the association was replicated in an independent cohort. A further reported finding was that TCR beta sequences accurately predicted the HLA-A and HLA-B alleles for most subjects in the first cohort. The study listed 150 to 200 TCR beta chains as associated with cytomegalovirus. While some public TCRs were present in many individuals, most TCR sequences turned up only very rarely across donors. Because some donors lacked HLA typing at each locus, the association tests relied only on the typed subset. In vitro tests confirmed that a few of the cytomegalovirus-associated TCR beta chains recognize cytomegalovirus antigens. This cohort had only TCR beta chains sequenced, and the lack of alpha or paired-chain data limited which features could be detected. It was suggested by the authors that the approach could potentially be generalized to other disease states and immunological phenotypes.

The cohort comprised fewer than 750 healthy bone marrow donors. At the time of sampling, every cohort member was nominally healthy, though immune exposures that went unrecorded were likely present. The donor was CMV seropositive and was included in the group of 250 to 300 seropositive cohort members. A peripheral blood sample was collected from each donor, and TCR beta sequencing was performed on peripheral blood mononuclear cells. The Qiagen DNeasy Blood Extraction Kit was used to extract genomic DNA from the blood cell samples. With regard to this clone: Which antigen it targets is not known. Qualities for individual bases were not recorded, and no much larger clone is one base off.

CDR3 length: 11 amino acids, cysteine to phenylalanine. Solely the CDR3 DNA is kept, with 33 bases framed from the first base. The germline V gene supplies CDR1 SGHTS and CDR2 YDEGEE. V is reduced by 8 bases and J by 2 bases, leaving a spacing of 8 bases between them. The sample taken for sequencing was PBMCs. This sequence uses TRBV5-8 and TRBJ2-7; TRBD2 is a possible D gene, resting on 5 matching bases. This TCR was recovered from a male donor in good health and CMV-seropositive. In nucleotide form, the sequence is TGTGCCAGTGACGGGGCCTACGAGCAGTACTTC. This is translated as CASDGAYEQYF. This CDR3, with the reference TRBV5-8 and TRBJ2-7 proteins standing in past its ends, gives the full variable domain EAGVTQSPTHLIKTRGQQATLRCSPISGHTSVYWYQQALGLGLQFLLWYDEGEERNRGNFPPRFSGRQFPNYSSELNVNALELEDSALYLCASDGAYEQYFGPGTRLTVT.